The 22 T cell receptor beta chains in this list originate from one sample, sequenced in a study of a mutant IDH1 vaccine in newly diagnosed glioma (dated by TCRdb to the early 2020s). The method behind the library was the immunoSEQ multiplex PCR assay. Entries here come from immuneACCESS through TCRdb and include only in-frame sequences with V and J called. Some clones fail to appear in such tables; in the studies checked, an unresolved V gene covers under half of the shortfall, and the cause of the remainder is unknown. For this sample the table gives approximately 92,000 clones, of which roughly 78% were detected only once. Around 7% of the sample belongs to the ten largest clones. The label giving this sample's time point can be read as: baseline, week 1 (first vaccination visit). In the paper's terms, the treatment or condition label means: pre-vaccination baseline after standard-of-care therapy.

The sample consisted of PBMCs, taken from a glioma patient treated with radiotherapy, temozolomide or both. The receptors here all came from a middle-aged man with glioma.

The chain combines TRBV7-2 with TRBJ2-7; either TRBD1 or TRBD2 may fit D (5 bases each). The V end was cut by 5 bases, the J end by 7 bases, with 15 bases between. The germline CDR1 and CDR2 sequences are SGHTA and FQGNSA. The CDR3 totals 13 residues. This CDR3 reads CASSLYTGREQYF. The DNA of the CDR3 is TGTGCCAGCAGCCTGTACACGGGGCGAGAGCAGTACTTC.

The rearrangement joins TRBV6-5 to TRBJ1-1; D is uncertain. CDR3 length: 16 amino acids. The V end was cut by 4 bases, the J end by 1 base, with 16 bases between. Germline CDR1 reads MNHEY; CDR2 reads SVGAGI. The CDR3 DNA sequence: TGTGCCAGCAGTTTATCGCACGGGGTCAAGAACACTGAAGCTTTCTTT. As protein: CASSLSHGVKNTEAFF.

This rearrangement joins TRBV30 to TRBJ2-3, with 9 positions matching TRBD1. Losses at the gene ends were 5 bases for V and 0 bases for J; bases not matched to a gene: 12. Per germline, CDR1 GTSNPN and CDR2 SVGIG (reference sequence). This CDR3 is built from 17 residues. CDR3 in DNA: TGTGCCTGGGTCCCCGGGACAGGGTTCCTTAGCACAGATACGCAGTATTTT. Its translation: CAWVPGTGFLSTDTQYF.

The rearrangement links TRBV27 to TRBJ2-7; no clear D. Per germline, CDR1 MNHEY and CDR2 SMNVEV (reference sequence). This CDR3 has 15 residues. The V end was cut by 6 bases, the J end by 2 bases, with 17 bases between. The CDR3 is CASSPGRINTYEQYF. The CDR3 region has the DNA TGTGCCAGCAGCCCCGGACGGATCAACACCTACGAGCAGTACTTC.

The genes are TRBV4-1 and TRBJ1-3, with D unresolved. The germline CDR1 and CDR2 sequences are MGHRA and YSYEKL. Trimming left V 2 bases short and J 0 bases short, with 5 bases between. CDR3 size: 14 residues. The CDR3 loop is CASSQTRSGNTIYF. The CDR3 DNA sequence: TGCGCCAGCAGCCAAACCCGCTCTGGAAACACCATATATTTT.

The V gene is TRBV11-2, the J gene TRBJ2-5, with 7 bases that match TRBD1. V lost 1 base, J lost 4 bases, and 6 bases stayed unmatched. This CDR3 region has 15 residues. The V gene's germline CDR1 is SGHAT and CDR2 FQNNGV. The CDR3 nucleotides are TGTGCCAGCAGCTTAGGGACAGGTTTATCAGAGACCCAGTACTTC. Its translation is CASSLGTGLSETQYF.

The V gene is TRBV7-9, the J gene TRBJ1-1; possibly TRBD1 for D (6 bases). The length of the CDR3 is 13 residues. V lost 4 bases, J lost 5 bases, and 11 bases lay in between. CDR1 is SEHNR and CDR2 is FQNEAQ in the germline V gene (reference sequence). CDR3 protein: CASSSNRVTEAFF. CDR3 DNA: TGTGCCAGCAGCTCAAACAGGGTTACTGAAGCTTTCTTT.

The chain combines TRBV14 with TRBJ2-3; 10 bases are a match to TRBD1. CDR1 is SGHDN and CDR2 is FVKESK in the germline V gene. Germline trimming cut 1 base from V and 3 bases from J; bases unmatched to any gene: 7. This CDR3 comprises 17 residues. The CDR3 loop reads CASSQVDRGRFTDTQYF. The CDR3 region has the DNA TGTGCCAGCAGCCAAGTCGACAGGGGGCGATTTACAGATACGCAGTATTTT.

About this clone: The junction departs from the called germline gene at one end, perhaps through a read error. The genes are TRBV5-6 and TRBJ2-3; 7 nucleotides line up with TRBD2. CDR1 is SGHDT and CDR2 is YYEEEE in the germline V gene. The CDR3 extends over 15 amino acids. The CDR3 is CASSLLATSTDAQYF. The CDR3 DNA is TGTGCCAGCAGCCTACTAGCGACTAGCACAGATGCGCAGTATTTT.

V usage is TRBV28 and J usage is TRBJ1-2; 8 bases map to TRBD1. With V trimmed by 6 bases and J by 4 bases, 10 bases remained unmatched. This CDR3 is 15 amino acids long. Germline CDR1 is MDHEN and CDR2 is SYDVKM. In nucleotides, the CDR3 is TGTGCCAGCAGCCTCTCTCAGGGGGCTGTCTATGGCTACACCTTC. Amino acid sequence: CASSLSQGAVYGYTF.

This chain connects TRBV15 to TRBJ2-2; D not certain. This CDR3 is 13 amino acids long. Per germline, CDR1 LNHNV and CDR2 YYDKDF (reference sequence). V dropped 1 base and J dropped 3 bases, with 3 bases sitting between them. The CDR3, as DNA: TGTGCCACCAGCAGAGTGGACACCGGGGAGCTGTTTTTT. Residues: CATSRVDTGELFF.

This clone occurred once. The chain links TRBV6-6 to TRBJ2-5; no firm D call. The J call is in doubt because the DNA end fits TRBJ2-7 better. The CDR3 length is 12 residues. Germline values: CDR1 MNHNY, CDR2 SVGAGI (reference sequence). The CDR3 loop is CAPKGINYEQYF. The CDR3 DNA is TGTGCCCCCAAGGGAATAAATTACGAGCAGTACTTC.

This rearrangement joins TRBV5-1 to TRBJ2-3; tentatively, D is TRBD1 or TRBD2 (7 bases each). The CDR3 loop spans 15 amino acids. Trimming pared 3 bases from V and 5 bases from J, leaving 16 bases between. Germline-derived CDR1 and CDR2 are SGHRS and YFSETQ. The chain's CDR3 is CASSSGGGGVDTQYF. DNA of the CDR3: TGCGCCAGCAGCTCCGGGGGAGGGGGCGTAGATACGCAGTATTTT.

This chain joins TRBV14 and TRBJ2-3; D is uncertain. Germline loops: CDR1 SGHDN, CDR2 FVKESK. The ends were cut back, 0 bases at V and 5 bases at J, with 9 bases in the middle. CDR3 size: 14 residues. CDR3 nucleotide sequence: TGTGCCAGCAGCCAAGATGGCCTGGGAGATACGCAGTATTTT. Translated, it gives CASSQDGLGDTQYF.

The rearrangement uses TRBV30 and TRBJ2-7; 7 nucleotides agree with TRBD1. The V and J ends lost 5 bases and 0 bases, in that order; junction bases with no gene match: 7. The germline CDR1 and CDR2 sequences are GTSNPN and SVGIG (reference sequence). The CDR3 contains 14 residues. CDR3 loop: CAWRMDRSSYEQYF. CDR3 DNA sequence: TGTGCCTGGCGAATGGACAGGAGCTCCTACGAGCAGTACTTC.

This clone has a count of ten or more. J is TRBJ1-1 and V is TRBV4-1; TRBD1 agrees at 7 bases. This CDR3 spans 14 amino acids. The germline V gene encodes CDR1 MGHRA and CDR2 YSYEKL. Germline trimming cut 2 bases from V and 7 bases from J; bases unmatched to any gene: 7. The CDR3 spells CASSQNRGFFEAFF. CDR3 nucleotide sequence: TGCGCCAGCAGCCAAAACAGGGGATTTTTTGAAGCTTTCTTT.

This clone was seen more than once but under ten times. V gene TRBV19 combines with J gene TRBJ1-1; no firm D call. V was cut by 3 bases and J by 4 bases, with 3 bases left in between. The CDR3 is made up of 11 amino acids. The germline gives CDR1 LNHDA, CDR2 SQIVND (reference sequence). The CDR3 protein is CASSIGTEAFF. CDR3 nucleotide sequence: TGTGCCAGTAGTATCGGCACTGAAGCTTTCTTT.

This clone was seen a handful of times. The gene calls are TRBV9 and TRBJ1-1, with 8 bases lining up with TRBD1. The ends lost 0 bases at V and 2 bases at J; junction bases unmatched: 3. The germline CDR1 and CDR2 sequences are SGDLS and YYNGEE. CDR3 length: 15 amino acids. The CDR3, as DNA: TGTGCCAGCAGCGTAGTTGGACAGGGAAACACTGAAGCTTTCTTT. This sequence encodes CASSVVGQGNTEAFF.

The rearrangement links TRBV28 to TRBJ2-7, with 7 nucleotides matching TRBD2. With 3 bases clipped from V and 0 bases from J, the junction kept 8 bases outside the gene matches. Germline V lookup: CDR1 MDHEN, CDR2 SYDVKM. This CDR3 contains 16 residues. CDR3 DNA sequence: TGTGCCAGCAGTTTCCATCTAGCGGTCCTCTCCTACGAGCAGTACTTC. Its protein is CASSFHLAVLSYEQYF.

As regards this clone: At one of its ends the junction is not consistent with the germline gene, which may arise from a read error. In DNA form, the CDR3 reads TGTGCTAGCAGCATCCTAGCGGGAAAAGAGCAGTACTTC. Translated: CASSILAGKEQYF. The chain carries TRBV7-7 and TRBJ2-7, with 9 bases that match TRBD2. Germline-derived CDR1 and CDR2 are SSHAT and FNYEAQ (reference sequence). This CDR3 comprises 13 residues.

The chain links TRBV6-1 to TRBJ1-2; D remains ambiguous. Germline CDR1 MNHNS, CDR2 SASEGT. This CDR3 has 14 amino acids. Trimming cost V 7 bases and J 4 bases, with 16 bases left between them. CDR3 region: CASTAELRSYGYTF. The CDR3 DNA sequence: TGTGCCAGCACCGCCGAGTTGAGGAGCTATGGCTACACCTTC.

This chain joins TRBV5-8 and TRBJ2-3; the D call may be TRBD1 or TRBD2 (6 bases each). CDR1 SGHTS and CDR2 YDEGEE come from the germline V gene. Trimming removed 0 bases at V and 7 bases at J, with 21 bases between. The CDR3 contains 17 residues. The CDR3 is CASSLEQGGDLVHTQYF. CDR3 coding DNA: TGTGCCAGCAGCTTGGAACAGGGAGGTGATCTTGTGCATACGCAGTATTTT.